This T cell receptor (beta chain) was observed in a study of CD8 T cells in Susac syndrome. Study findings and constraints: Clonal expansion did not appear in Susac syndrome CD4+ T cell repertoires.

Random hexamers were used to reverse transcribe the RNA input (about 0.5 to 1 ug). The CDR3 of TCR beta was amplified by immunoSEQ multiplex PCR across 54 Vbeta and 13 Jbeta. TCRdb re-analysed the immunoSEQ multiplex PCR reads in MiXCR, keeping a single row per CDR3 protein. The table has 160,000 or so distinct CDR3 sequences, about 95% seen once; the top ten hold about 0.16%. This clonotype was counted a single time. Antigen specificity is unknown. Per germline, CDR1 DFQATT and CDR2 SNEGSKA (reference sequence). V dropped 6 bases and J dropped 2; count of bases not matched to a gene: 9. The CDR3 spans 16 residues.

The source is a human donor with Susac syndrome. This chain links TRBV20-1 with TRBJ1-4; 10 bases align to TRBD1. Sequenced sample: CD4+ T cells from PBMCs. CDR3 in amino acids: CSAQTGGRWTNEKLFF. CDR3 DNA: TGCAGTGCCCAGACAGGGGGCAGGTGGACTAATGAAAAACTGTTTTTT.